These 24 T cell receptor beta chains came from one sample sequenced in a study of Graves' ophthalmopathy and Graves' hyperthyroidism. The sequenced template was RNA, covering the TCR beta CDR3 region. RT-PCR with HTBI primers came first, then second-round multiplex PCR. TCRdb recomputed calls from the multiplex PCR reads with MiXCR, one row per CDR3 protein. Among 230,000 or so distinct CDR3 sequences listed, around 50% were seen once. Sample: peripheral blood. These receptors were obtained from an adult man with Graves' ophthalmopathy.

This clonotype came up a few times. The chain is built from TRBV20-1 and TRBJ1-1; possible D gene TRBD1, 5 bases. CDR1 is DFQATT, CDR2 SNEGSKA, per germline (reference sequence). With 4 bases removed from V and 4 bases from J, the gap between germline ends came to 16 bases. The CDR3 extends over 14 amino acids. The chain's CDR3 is CSANWGPITTEAFF. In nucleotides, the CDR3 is TGCAGTGCTAATTGGGGCCCCATAACCACTGAAGCTTTCTTT.

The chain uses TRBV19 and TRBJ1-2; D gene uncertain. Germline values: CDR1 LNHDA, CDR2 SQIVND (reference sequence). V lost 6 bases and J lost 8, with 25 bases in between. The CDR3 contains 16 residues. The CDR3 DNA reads TGTGCCAGTAGCCATCACCCCTCCCGGTCCCACCCGGGCTACACCTTC. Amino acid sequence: CASSHHPSRSHPGYTF.

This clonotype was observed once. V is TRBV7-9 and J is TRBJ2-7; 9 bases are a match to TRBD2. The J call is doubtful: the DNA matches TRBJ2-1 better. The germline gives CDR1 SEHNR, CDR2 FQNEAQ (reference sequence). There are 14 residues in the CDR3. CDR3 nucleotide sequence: TGTGCCAGCAGCCGTAGCGGGGGTGACAATGAGCAGTTCTTC. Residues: CASSRSGGDNEQFF.

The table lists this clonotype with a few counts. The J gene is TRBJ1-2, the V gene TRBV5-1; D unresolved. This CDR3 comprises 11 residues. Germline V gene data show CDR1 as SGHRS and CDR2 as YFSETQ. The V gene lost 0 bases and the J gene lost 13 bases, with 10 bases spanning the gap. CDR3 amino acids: CASSLGKGTTF. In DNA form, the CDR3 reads TGCGCCAGCAGCTTGGGCAAGGGAACCACCTTC.

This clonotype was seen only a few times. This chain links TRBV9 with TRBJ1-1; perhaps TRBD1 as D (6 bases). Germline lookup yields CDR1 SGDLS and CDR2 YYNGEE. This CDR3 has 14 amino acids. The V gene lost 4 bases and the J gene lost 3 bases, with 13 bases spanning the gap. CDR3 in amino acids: CASSLTGSHTEAFF. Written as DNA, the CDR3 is TGTGCCAGCAGCCTCACAGGGAGTCACACTGAAGCTTTCTTT.

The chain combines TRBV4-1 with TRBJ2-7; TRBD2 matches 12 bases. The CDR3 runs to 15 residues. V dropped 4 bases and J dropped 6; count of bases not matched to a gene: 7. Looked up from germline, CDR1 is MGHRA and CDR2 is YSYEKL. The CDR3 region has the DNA TGCGCCAGCAGCCCCAGCCCTAGCGGGAGGGCCGAGCAGTACTTC. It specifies CASSPSPSGRAEQYF.

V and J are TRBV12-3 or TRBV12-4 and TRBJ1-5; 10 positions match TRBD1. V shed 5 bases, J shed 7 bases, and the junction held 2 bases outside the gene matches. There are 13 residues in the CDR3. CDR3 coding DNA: TGTGCCAGCAGTAGACAGGGGGCGCAGCCCCAGCATTTT. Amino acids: CASSRQGAQPQHF.

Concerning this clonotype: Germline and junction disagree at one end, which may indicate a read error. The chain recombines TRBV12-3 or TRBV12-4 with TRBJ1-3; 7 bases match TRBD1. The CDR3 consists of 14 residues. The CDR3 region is CASRLQGTGTTIYF. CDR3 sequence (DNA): TGTGCCAGCAGACTACAGGGGACTGGAACCACCATATATTTT.

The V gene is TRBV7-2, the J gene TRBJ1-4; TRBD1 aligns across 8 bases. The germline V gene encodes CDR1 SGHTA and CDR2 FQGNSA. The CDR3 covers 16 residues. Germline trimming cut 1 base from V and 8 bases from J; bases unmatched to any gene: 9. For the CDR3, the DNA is TGTGCCAGCAGCTTAGGAATCGACAGGGGTGGGGAAAAACTGTTTTTT. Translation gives CASSLGIDRGGEKLFF.

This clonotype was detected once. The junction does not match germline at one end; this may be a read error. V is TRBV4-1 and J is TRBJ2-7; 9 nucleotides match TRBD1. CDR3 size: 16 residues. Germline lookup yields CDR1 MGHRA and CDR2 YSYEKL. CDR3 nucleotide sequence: TGTGCCAGCAGCCAAGATAAAGGACAGGGGCCCCACGAGCAGTACTTC. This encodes CASSQDKGQGPHEQYF.

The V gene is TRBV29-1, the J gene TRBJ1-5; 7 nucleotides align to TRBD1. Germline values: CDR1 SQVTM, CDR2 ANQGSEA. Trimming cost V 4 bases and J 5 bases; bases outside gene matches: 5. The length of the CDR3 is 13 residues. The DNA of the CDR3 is TGCAGCGTTGCTGACAGGGCCGATCAGCCCCAGCATTTT. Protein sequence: CSVADRADQPQHF. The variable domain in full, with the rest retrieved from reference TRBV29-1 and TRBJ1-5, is SAVISQKPSRDICQRGTSLTIQCQVDSQVTMMFWYRQQPGQSLTLIATANQGSEATYESGFVIDKFPISRPNLTFSTLTVSNMSPEDSSIYLCSVADRADQPQHFGDGTRLSIL.

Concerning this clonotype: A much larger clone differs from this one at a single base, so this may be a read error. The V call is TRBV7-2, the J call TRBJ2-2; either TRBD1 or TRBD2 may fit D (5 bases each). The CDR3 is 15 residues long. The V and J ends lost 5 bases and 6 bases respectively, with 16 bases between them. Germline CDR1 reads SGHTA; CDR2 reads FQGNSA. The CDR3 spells CASSLRFGAAGELFF. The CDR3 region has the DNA TGTGCCAGCAGCCTGCGTTTCGGGGCGGCCGGGGAGCTGTTTTTT.

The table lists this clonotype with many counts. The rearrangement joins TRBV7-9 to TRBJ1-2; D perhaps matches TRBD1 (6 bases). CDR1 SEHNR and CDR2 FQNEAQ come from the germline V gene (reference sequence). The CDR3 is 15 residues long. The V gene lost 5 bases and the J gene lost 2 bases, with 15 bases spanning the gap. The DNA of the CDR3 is TGTGCCAGCAGCCCCTCGACAGGCGTCAACTATGGCTACACCTTC. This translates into CASSPSTGVNYGYTF.

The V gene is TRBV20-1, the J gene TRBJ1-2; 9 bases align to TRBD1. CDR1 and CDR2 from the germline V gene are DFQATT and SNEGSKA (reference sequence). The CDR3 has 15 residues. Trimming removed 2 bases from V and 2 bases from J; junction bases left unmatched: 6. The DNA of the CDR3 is TGCAGTGCTAGACCTAGGACAGGGGAAAACTATGGCTACACCTTC. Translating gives CSARPRTGENYGYTF.

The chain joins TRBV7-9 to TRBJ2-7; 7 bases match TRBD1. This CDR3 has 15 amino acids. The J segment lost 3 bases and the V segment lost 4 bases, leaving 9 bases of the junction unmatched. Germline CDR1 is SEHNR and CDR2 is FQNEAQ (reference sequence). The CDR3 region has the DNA TGTGCCAGCAGCTCCGTCGACAGGGATATCTACGAGCAGTACTTC. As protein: CASSSVDRDIYEQYF.

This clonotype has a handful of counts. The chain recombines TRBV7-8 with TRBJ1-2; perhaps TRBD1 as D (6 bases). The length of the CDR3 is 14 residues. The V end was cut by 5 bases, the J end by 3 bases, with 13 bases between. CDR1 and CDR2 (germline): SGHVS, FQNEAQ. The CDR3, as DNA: TGTGCCAGCAGCCATAGTACAGGGTACTATGGCTACACCTTC. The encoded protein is CASSHSTGYYGYTF.

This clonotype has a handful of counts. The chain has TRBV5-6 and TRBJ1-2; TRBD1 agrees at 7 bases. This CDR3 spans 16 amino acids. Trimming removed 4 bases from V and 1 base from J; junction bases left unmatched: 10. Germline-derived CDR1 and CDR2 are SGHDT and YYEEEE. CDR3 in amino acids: CASSRLGTGDNYGYTF. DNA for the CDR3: TGTGCCAGCAGCCGGCTAGGCACAGGGGATAACTATGGCTACACCTTC.

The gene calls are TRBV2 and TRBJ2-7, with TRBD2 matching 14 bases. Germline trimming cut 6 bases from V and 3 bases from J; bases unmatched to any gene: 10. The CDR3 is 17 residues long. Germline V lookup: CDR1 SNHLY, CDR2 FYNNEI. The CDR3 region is CASSSLGTSGGVYEQYF. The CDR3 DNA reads TGTGCCAGCAGCTCCCTCGGGACTAGCGGGGGAGTCTACGAGCAGTACTTC.

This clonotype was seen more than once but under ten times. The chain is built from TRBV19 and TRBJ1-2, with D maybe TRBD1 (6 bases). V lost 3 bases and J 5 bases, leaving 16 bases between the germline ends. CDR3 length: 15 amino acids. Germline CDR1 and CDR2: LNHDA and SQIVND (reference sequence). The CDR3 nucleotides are TGTGCCAGTAGTATTGGACAGAATAAACTTTATGGCTACACCTTC. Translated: CASSIGQNKLYGYTF.

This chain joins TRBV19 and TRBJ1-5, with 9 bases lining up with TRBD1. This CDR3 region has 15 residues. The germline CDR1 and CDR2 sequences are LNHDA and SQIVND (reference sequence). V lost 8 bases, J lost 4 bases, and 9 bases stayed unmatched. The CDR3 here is CASGPRTGENQPQHF. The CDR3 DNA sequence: TGTGCCAGTGGACCCCGGACAGGGGAAAATCAGCCCCAGCATTTT.

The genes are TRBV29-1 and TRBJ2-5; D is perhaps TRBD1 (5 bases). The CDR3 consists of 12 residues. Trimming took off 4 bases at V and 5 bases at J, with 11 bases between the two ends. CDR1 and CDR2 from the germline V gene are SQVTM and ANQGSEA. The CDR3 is CSVAGPRETQYF. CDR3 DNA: TGCAGCGTTGCAGGGCCCCGGGAGACCCAGTACTTC.

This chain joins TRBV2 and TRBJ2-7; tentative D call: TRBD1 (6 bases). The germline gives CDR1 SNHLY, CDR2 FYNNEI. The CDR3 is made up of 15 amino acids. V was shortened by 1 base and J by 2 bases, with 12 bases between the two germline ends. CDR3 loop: CASSEVQDSTYEQYF. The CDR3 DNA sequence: TGTGCCAGCAGTGAAGTACAGGACAGCACCTACGAGCAGTACTTC.

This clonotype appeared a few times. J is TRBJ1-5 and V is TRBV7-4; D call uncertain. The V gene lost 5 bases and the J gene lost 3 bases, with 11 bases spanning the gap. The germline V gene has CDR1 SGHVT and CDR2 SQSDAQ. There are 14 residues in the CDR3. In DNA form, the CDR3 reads TGTGCCAGCAGCCTATCCGACAACAATCAGCCCCAGCATTTT. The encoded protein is CASSLSDNNQPQHF.

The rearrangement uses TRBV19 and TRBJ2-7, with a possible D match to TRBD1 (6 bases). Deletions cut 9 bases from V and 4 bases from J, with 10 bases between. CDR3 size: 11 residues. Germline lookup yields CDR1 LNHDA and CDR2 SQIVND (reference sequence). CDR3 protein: CASQGPYEQYF. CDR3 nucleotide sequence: TGTGCCAGCCAGGGGCCATACGAGCAGTACTTC.